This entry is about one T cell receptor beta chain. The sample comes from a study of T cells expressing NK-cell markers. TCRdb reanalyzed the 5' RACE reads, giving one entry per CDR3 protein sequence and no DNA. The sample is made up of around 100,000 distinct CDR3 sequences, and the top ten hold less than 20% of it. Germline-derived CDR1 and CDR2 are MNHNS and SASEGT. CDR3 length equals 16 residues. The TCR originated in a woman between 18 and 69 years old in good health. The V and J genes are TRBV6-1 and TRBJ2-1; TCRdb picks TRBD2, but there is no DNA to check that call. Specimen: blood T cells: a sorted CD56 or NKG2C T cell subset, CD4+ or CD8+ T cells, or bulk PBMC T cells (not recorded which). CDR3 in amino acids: CASSRQLAGTNNEQFF.